The 24 T cell receptor beta chains given below trace back to one sample, sequenced in a study of patients and donors after allogeneic stem cell transplantation. TCRdb itself ran the RT-PCR reads through MiXCR, one entry per CDR3 protein. This table has about 960,000 distinct CDR3 sequences, more than 15% appearing once. Sequenced input: blood, either unsorted or a sorted T cell fraction (not recorded which). These receptors all stem from a human donor who was either an allogeneic HSCT recipient or a stem cell or donor lymphocyte infusion donor (not recorded which). It is not recorded whose cells these are; they may come from a transplant donor.

This clonotype was recorded a few times. The chain recombines TRBV21-1 with TRBJ1-2; TRBD1, the D gene given by the table, was not confirmed from the DNA. TRBV21-1 is classified as a pseudogene. The CDR3 covers 15 residues. The CDR3 DNA is TGTGCCAGCACTCCCCCGGCGGGCGCGTGGTGTGGCTACACCTTC. Encoded protein: CASTPPAGAWCGYTF.

This chain joins TRBV2 and TRBJ2-7, with D possibly called TRBD1 or TRBD2 (5 bases each). In germline, CDR1 is SNHLY, CDR2 FYNNEI. The CDR3 has 13 amino acids. Trimming took 7 bases from V and 4 from J, leaving 14 bases between them. The CDR3 DNA follows: TGTGCCAGCACCCGGGACGGGACGTACGAGCAGTACTTC. This encodes CASTRDGTYEQYF.

A few counts support this clonotype. The chain carries TRBV27 and TRBJ2-3, with D possibly TRBD1 on 7 matching bases. Germline loops: CDR1 MNHEY, CDR2 SMNVEV (reference sequence). This CDR3 is 13 amino acids long. Trimming removed 4 bases from V and 11 bases from J, with 16 bases in between. For the CDR3, the DNA is TGTGCCAGCAGTTACCAGGGGGAGGTAGGGCAGTATTTT. Protein product: CASSYQGEVGQYF.

The chain has TRBV2 and TRBJ2-1, with 12 positions matching TRBD2. V lost 4 bases to trimming and J lost 7 bases; unmatched junction nucleotides: 5. Germline-derived CDR1 and CDR2 are SNHLY and FYNNEI. The CDR3 runs 15 residues. This chain's CDR3 is CASSARLAGVNEQFF. The CDR3 nucleotides are TGTGCCAGCAGTGCCAGACTAGCGGGGGTGAATGAGCAGTTCTTC.

This chain uses TRBV7-6 with TRBJ1-6, with 10 positions matching TRBD1. This CDR3 spans 16 amino acids. The V gene's germline CDR1 is SGHVS and CDR2 FNYEAQ. V lost 1 base, J lost 10 bases, and 7 bases stayed unmatched. The CDR3 DNA reads TGTGCCAGCAGCTTAGTGGGGGGACAGGGGTCCTCACCCCTCCACTTT. Encoded protein: CASSLVGGQGSSPLHF.

A few counts support this clonotype. The rearrangement uses TRBV12-3 or TRBV12-4 and TRBJ2-7; D may be TRBD1 (7 bases). This CDR3 spans 14 amino acids. V lost 5 bases, J lost 5 bases, and 16 bases lay in between. The CDR3 loop is CASSHYRGGHEQYF. The CDR3, as DNA: TGTGCCAGCAGTCATTACAGGGGAGGCCACGAGCAGTACTTC.

This clonotype was picked up a small number of times. The J gene is TRBJ1-2, the V gene TRBV12-3 or TRBV12-4; a weak D match, TRBD1 (5 bases). The CDR3 consists of 13 residues. The V end was cut by 6 bases, the J end by 8 bases, with 16 bases between. The CDR3 sequence: CASRRGLEGGYTF. In nucleotides, the CDR3 is TGTGCCAGCAGGCGGGGATTAGAGGGGGGCTACACCTTC.

The chain is built from TRBV3-1 and TRBJ2-2; 10 bases agree with TRBD2. J lost 4 bases, V lost 4 bases, and 9 bases had no gene match. There are 17 residues in the CDR3. The germline V gene encodes CDR1 LGHDT and CDR2 YNNKEL (reference sequence). CDR3 loop: CASSLRTSGDFTGELFF. The CDR3 DNA reads TGTGCCAGCAGCCTCCGGACTAGCGGTGACTTCACCGGGGAGCTGTTTTTT.

This clonotype was picked up a small number of times. The chain has TRBV4-2 and TRBJ1-2; maybe TRBD1 (5 bases). The V gene lost 1 base and the J gene lost 0 bases, with 18 bases spanning the gap. The CDR3 consists of 18 residues. Germline V gene sequence: CDR1 LGHNA, CDR2 YNFKEQ. DNA for the CDR3: TGTGCCAGCAGCCAAGTCGGGACTCCTCGTCTAGCTAACTATGGCTACACCTTC. The encoded protein is CASSQVGTPRLANYGYTF.

This CDR3 is CSVEAGAGVLYNEQFF. The CDR3 nucleotides are TGCAGCGTTGAGGCCGGAGCGGGAGTACTATACAATGAGCAGTTCTTC. The rearrangement uses TRBV29-1 and TRBJ2-1; 8 nucleotides match TRBD2. The V gene's germline CDR1 is SQVTM and CDR2 ANQGSEA. J lost 4 bases, V lost 3 bases, and 11 bases had no gene match. The CDR3 is 16 residues long.

This clonotype has a handful of counts. The chain has TRBV20-1 and TRBJ2-1; D is unresolved. Germline V gives CDR1 DFQATT, CDR2 SNEGSKA (reference sequence). The length of the CDR3 is 11 residues. V lost 6 bases to trimming and J lost 4 bases, with 7 bases between them. CDR3 sequence reads: CSAQRYNEQFF. The CDR3 coding sequence is TGCAGTGCCCAGCGATACAATGAGCAGTTCTTC.

This clonotype has only a few counts. The chain is built from TRBV20-1 and TRBJ1-2, with D maybe TRBD1 (6 bases). The V end lost 3 bases, the J end lost 6 bases, and 20 bases lay between the germline ends. The CDR3 loop spans 15 amino acids. The germline V gene has CDR1 DFQATT and CDR2 SNEGSKA (reference sequence). The CDR3 is CSARKGGTQVHGYTF. The CDR3 nucleotides read TGCAGTGCTAGGAAAGGGGGGACTCAAGTCCATGGCTACACCTTC.

This clonotype was recorded at least ten times. The CDR3 DNA follows: TGTGCCAGCAGTTTTAGGTCAGGTACTGAAGCTTTCTTT. Protein: CASSFRSGTEAFF. The chain is built from TRBV12-3 or TRBV12-4 and TRBJ1-1; D is ambiguous. The V and J ends lost 3 bases and 5 bases respectively, with 10 bases between them. The CDR3 contains 13 residues.

V gene TRBV13 combines with J gene TRBJ1-1; D is undetermined. The germline CDR1 and CDR2 sequences are PRHDT and FYEKMQ (reference sequence). The CDR3 has 9 residues. V was pared by 7 bases and J by 11 bases, with 8 bases between. CDR3 region: CASNRSAFF. The DNA of the CDR3 is TGTGCCAGCAACCGTTCGGCTTTCTTT.

This chain joins TRBV5-1 and TRBJ2-5; D tentatively fits TRBD1 or TRBD2 (5 bases each). This CDR3 region has 16 residues. V was trimmed by 4 bases and J by 1 base, leaving 17 bases between them. In germline, CDR1 is SGHRS, CDR2 YFSETQ. CDR3 coding DNA: TGCGCCAGCAGCCAGAATCCCGGGACGGTCCAAGAGACCCAGTACTTC. Protein product: CASSQNPGTVQETQYF.

The V call is TRBV4-1, the J call TRBJ2-7; D is possibly TRBD1 or TRBD2 (5 bases each). The CDR3 is 17 residues long. Germline V CDR1 and CDR2: MGHRA, YSYEKL. V shed 1 base and J shed 6 bases, with 22 bases lying between them. The CDR3 DNA follows: TGCGCCAGCAGCCAAGTATTATGGGACGGGGTATATCGCGAGCAGTACTTC. It is translated as CASSQVLWDGVYREQYF.

This clonotype was detected many times. The V gene is TRBV5-1, the J gene TRBJ2-1, with D tentatively TRBD1 (6 bases). CDR1 SGHRS and CDR2 YFSETQ come from the germline V gene. This CDR3 comprises 13 residues. Trimming shortened V by 1 base and J by 8 bases, and 10 bases separated the two germline ends. CDR3 DNA sequence: TGCGCCAGCAGCTTGTGGACAGCCGATGAGCAGTTCTTC. Translation gives CASSLWTADEQFF.

J is TRBJ2-4 and V is TRBV6-2 or TRBV6-3; TRBD1 agrees at 8 bases. The J segment lost 0 bases and the V segment lost 6 bases, leaving 10 bases of the junction unmatched. Germline-derived CDR1 and CDR2 are MNHEY and SVGEGT. CDR3 length equals 17 residues. This CDR3 is CASSGPAGTGAKNIQYF. The CDR3 DNA is TGTGCCAGCAGCGGACCTGCCGGGACAGGAGCCAAAAACATTCAGTACTTC.

V usage is TRBV6-5 and J usage is TRBJ1-1; the D is unclear. Per the germline V gene, CDR1 is MNHEY and CDR2 is SVGAGI. The CDR3 sequence is 15 residues long. Trimming took off 0 bases at V and 8 bases at J, with 16 bases between the two ends. DNA for the CDR3: TGTGCCAGCAGTTACTCGGAGCCTACTCTAGGGGAAGCTTTCTTT. Encoded protein: CASSYSEPTLGEAFF.

This clonotype was seen a handful of times. This chain links TRBV12-3 or TRBV12-4 with TRBJ1-4; tentatively, D is TRBD1 (6 bases). V lost 7 bases and J lost 7, with 22 bases in between. This CDR3 has 16 amino acids. The DNA for the CDR3 is TGTGCCAGCACGTCCGAAGGGGGGCTTGGGTCTGAAAAACTGTTTTTT. Amino acids: CASTSEGGLGSEKLFF.

This clonotype was counted a few times. The chain has TRBV29-1 and TRBJ2-1, with 7 positions matching TRBD2. Trimming took 6 bases from V and 0 from J; bases not matched to a gene: 5. The CDR3 covers 14 residues. Per the germline V gene, CDR1 is SQVTM and CDR2 is ANQGSEA. CDR3 nucleotides: TGCAGCGTCCGAGCGGGAATCTCCTACAATGAGCAGTTCTTC. Encoded protein: CSVRAGISYNEQFF.

This clonotype has just a few counts. The chain combines TRBV9 with TRBJ2-7; tentative D call: TRBD2 (6 bases). CDR1 and CDR2 (germline): SGDLS, YYNGEE. CDR3 size: 15 residues. The ends were cut back, 1 base at V and 2 bases at J, with 13 bases in the middle. CDR3 bases: TGTGCCAGCAGCGTAAGGAGGGATGGGGCCTACGAGCAGTACTTC. It translates to CASSVRRDGAYEQYF.

The chain employs TRBV12-3 or TRBV12-4 and TRBJ1-5; 7 bases fit TRBD1. This CDR3 has 15 amino acids. The V gene end was trimmed by 8 bases and the J gene end by 1 base; junction bases not matched to a gene: 8. The CDR3: CASCLAGGSNQPQHF. CDR3 DNA: TGTGCCAGCTGCCTGGCAGGGGGAAGCAATCAGCCCCAGCATTTT.

V and J are TRBV29-1 and TRBJ2-3, with 8 bases lining up with TRBD1. This CDR3 is 15 amino acids long. The germline gives CDR1 SQVTM, CDR2 ANQGSEA. V shed 4 bases, J shed 4 bases, and the junction held 10 bases outside the gene matches. The CDR3 loop reads CSVVTGVREADTQYF. The CDR3 DNA is TGCAGCGTTGTGACAGGGGTCAGAGAGGCAGATACGCAGTATTTT.